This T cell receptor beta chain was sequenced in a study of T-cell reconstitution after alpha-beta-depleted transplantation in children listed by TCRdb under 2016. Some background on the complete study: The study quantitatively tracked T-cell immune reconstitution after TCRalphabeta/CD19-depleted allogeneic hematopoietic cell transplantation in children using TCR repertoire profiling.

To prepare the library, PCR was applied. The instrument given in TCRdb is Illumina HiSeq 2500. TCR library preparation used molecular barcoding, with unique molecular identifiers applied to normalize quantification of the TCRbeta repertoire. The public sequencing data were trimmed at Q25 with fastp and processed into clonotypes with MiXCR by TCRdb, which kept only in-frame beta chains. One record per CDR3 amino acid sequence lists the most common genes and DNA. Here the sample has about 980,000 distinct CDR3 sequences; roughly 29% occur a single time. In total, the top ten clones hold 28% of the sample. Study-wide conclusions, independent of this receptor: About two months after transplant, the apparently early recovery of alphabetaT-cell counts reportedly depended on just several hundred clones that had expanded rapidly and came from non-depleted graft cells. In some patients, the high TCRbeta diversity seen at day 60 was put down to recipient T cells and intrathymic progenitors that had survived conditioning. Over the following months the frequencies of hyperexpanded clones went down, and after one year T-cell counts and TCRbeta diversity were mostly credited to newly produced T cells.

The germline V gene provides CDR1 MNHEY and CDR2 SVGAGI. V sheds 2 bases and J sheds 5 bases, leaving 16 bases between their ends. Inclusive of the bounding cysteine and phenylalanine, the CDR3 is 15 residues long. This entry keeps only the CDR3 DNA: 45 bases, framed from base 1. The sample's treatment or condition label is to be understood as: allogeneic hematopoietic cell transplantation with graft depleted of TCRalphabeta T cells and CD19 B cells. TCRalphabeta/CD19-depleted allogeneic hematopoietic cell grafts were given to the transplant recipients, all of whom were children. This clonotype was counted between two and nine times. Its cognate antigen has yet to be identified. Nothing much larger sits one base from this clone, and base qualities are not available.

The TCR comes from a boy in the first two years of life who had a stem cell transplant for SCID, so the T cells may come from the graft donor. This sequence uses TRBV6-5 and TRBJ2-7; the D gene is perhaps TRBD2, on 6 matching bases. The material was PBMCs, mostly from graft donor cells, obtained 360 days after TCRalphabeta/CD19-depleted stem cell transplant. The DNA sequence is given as TGTGCCAGCAGTTACCGGGGCGGGACCAAAAACGAGCAGTACTTC. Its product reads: CASSYRGGTKNEQYF.